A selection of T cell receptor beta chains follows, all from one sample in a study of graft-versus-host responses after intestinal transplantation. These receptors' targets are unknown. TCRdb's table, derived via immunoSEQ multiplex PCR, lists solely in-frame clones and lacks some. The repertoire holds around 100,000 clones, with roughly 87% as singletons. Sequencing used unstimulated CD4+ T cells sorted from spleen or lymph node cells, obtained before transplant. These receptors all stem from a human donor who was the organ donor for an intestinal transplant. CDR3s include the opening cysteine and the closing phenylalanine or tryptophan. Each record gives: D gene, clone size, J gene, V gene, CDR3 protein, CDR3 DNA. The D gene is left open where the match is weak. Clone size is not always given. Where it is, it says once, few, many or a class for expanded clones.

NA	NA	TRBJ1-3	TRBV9	CASSVGPNSGNTIYF	TGTGCCAGCAGCGTCGGTCCTAACTCTGGAAACACCATATATTTT
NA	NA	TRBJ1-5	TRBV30	CAWSAGRERYQPQHF	TGTGCCTGGAGCGCGGGCAGGGAAAGGTATCAGCCCCAGCATTTT
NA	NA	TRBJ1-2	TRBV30	CAGLSEGRGYGYTF	TGTGCCGGCCTATCGGAGGGCAGGGGCTATGGCTACACCTTC
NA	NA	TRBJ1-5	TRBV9	CASSVEGSNQPQHF	TGTGCCAGCAGCGTAGAGGGAAGCAATCAGCCCCAGCATTTT
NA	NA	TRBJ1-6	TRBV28	CASRPGLYNSPLHF	TGTGCCAGCAGACCGGGACTTTATAATTCACCCCTCCACTTT
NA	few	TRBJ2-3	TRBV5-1	CASSLVGLGGSDTQYF	TGCGCCAGCAGCTTGGTCGGTCTAGGTGGCTCAGATACGCAGTATTTT
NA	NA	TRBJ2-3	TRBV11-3	CASSLVSTDTQYF	TGTGCCAGCAGCTTAGTTAGCACAGATACGCAGTATTTT
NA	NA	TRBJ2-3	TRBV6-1	CASSESHQTTDTQYF	TGTGCCAGCAGTGAATCGCACCAGACCACAGATACGCAGTATTTT
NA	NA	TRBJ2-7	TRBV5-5	CASRVHGLAGSYEQYF	TGTGCCAGCAGGGTACATGGCCTGGCGGGGTCCTACGAGCAGTACTTC
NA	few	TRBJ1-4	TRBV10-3	CAISDGADYNEKLFF	TGTGCCATCAGTGATGGGGCAGACTATAATGAAAAACTGTTTTTT
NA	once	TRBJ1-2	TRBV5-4	CASSEEGLQNVGDGYTF	TGTGCCAGCAGCGAGGAGGGGCTTCAGAATGTGGGGGATGGCTACACCTTC
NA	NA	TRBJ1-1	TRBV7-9	CASSLAGGIYTEAFF	TGTGCCAGCAGCTTAGCGGGGGGGATATACACTGAAGCTTTCTTT
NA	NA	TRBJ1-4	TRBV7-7	CASSIGPSVSNEKLFF	TGTGCCAGCAGCATAGGGCCTTCTGTCAGTAATGAAAAACTGTTTTTT
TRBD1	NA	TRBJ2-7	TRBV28	CASTRTGTYEQYF	TGTGCCAGCACTAGGACAGGTACCTACGAGCAGTACTTC
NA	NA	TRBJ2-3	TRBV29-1	CSVDVPIHTDTQYF	TGCAGCGTTGATGTTCCGATACACACAGATACGCAGTATTTT
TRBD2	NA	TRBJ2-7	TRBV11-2	CASSFTSGGAYEQYF	TGTGCCAGCAGCTTCACTAGCGGGGGGGCCTACGAGCAGTACTTC
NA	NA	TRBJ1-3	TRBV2	CASSYGHNSGNTIYF	TGTGCCAGCAGCTACGGACACAACTCTGGAAACACCATATATTTT
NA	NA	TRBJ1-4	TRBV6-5	CASSYSTTNEKLFF	TGTGCCAGCAGTTACTCTACAACTAATGAAAAACTGTTTTTT
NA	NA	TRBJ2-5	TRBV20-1	CSASEAETQYF	TGCAGTGCTAGCGAGGCGGAGACCCAGTACTTC
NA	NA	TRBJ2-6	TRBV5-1	CASSLGESGANVLTF	TGCGCCAGCAGCTTGGGCGAATCTGGGGCCAACGTCCTGACTTTC
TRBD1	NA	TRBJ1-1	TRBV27	CASSSLLGGGAFF	TGTGCCAGCAGTTCACTCCTAGGGGGCGGGGCTTTCTTT
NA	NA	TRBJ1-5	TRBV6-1	CASSEHGRSTQPQHF	TGTGCCAGCTCCGAGCACGGGAGATCTACTCAGCCCCAGCATTTT
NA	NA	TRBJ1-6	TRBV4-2	CASSQEHRAYNSPLHF	TGTGCCAGCAGCCAAGAACATAGGGCCTATAATTCACCCCTCCACTTT
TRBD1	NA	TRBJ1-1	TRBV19	CASSNRQGSAEAFF	TGTGCCAGTAGTAACCGACAGGGCTCCGCTGAAGCTTTCTTT
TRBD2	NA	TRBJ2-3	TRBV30	CAWSVPGLAGGPVEYF	TGTGCCTGGAGTGTACCCGGACTAGCGGGGGGGCCCGTCGAGTATTTT
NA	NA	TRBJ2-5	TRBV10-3	CAISESQIRGETQYF	TGTGCCATCAGTGAGTCGCAAATTAGGGGAGAGACCCAGTACTTC
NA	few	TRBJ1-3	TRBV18	CASSGDLNPGNTIYF	TGTGCCAGCTCAGGGGACCTAAATCCTGGAAACACCATATATTTT
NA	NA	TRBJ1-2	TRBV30	CAWSSGRRGYTF	TGTGCCTGGAGCTCGGGCCGCCGGGGCTACACCTTC
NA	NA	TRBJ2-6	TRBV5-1	CASTVGVSGANVLTF	TGCGCCAGCACCGTGGGGGTCTCTGGGGCCAACGTCCTGACTTTC
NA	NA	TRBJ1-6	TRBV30	CAWSPPGQIIYNSPLHF	TGTGCCTGGAGTCCCCCTGGACAGATTATCTATAATTCACCCCTCCACTTT
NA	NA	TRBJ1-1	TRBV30	CAWNDLNTEAFF	TGTGCCTGGAATGACTTGAACACTGAAGCTTTCTTT
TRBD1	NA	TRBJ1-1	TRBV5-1	CASSFTGGTLNTEAFF	TGCGCCAGCAGCTTTACAGGGGGCACACTGAACACTGAAGCTTTCTTT